These 30 T cell receptor beta chains were sequenced from one sample in a study of blood T cell repertoires in COVID-19. Measured with immunoSEQ multiplex PCR; TCRdb has only the in-frame clones, and not every one. This sample has over 150,000 clones, with roughly 80% found just once. Sequenced: peripheral blood. The receptor source for this set is a man in his 70s with acute or convalescent COVID-19.

CDR3 protein: CASSTFQGNYGYTF. The CDR3 nucleotides are TGTGCCAGCAGCACTTTTCAGGGGAACTATGGCTACACCTTC. The chain carries TRBV7-8 and TRBJ1-2; D is possibly TRBD1 (6 bases). V was cut by 5 bases and J by 2 bases, with 12 bases left in between. The length of the CDR3 is 14 residues. Germline V gene lookup returns CDR1 SGHVS and CDR2 FQNEAQ. Filled out from reference TRBV7-8 and TRBJ1-2, the complete variable domain reads GAGVSQSPRYKVAKRGQDVALRCDPISGHVSLFWYQQALGQGPEFLTYFQNEAQLDKSGLPSDRFFAERPEGSVSTLKIQRTQQEDSAVYLCASSTFQGNYGYTFGSGTRLTVV.

The gene calls are TRBV19 and TRBJ1-2; the match to TRBD1 covers 8 bases. The CDR3 spans 15 residues. V dropped 4 bases and J dropped 4; count of bases not matched to a gene: 8. Germline CDR1 and CDR2: LNHDA and SQIVND (reference sequence). CDR3 DNA: TGTGCCAGTAGTACGCGACGGACAGGGACCTATGGCTACACCTTC. Translating gives CASSTRRTGTYGYTF.

The genes are TRBV24-1 and TRBJ2-3; 9 bases agree with TRBD2. From germline, CDR1 is KGHDR and CDR2 SFDVKD. With 2 bases clipped from V and 5 bases from J, the junction kept 10 bases outside the gene matches. This CDR3 is 17 amino acids long. CDR3 DNA: TGTGCCACCAGTGATTCTGGGGCGGGGGGGGCTCGAGATACGCAGTATTTT. Amino acid sequence: CATSDSGAGGARDTQYF.

This rearrangement joins TRBV3-1 (or the pseudogene TRBV3-2) to TRBJ1-1; a weak D match, TRBD1 (6 bases). Trimming took 5 bases from V and 0 from J, leaving 10 bases between them. The CDR3 length is 14 residues. In germline, CDR1 is LGHDT, CDR2 YNNKEL (reference sequence). CDR3 protein: CASSRQDMNTEAFF. In DNA, the CDR3 is TGTGCCAGCAGCAGACAGGACATGAACACTGAAGCTTTCTTT.

This chain joins TRBV10-2 and TRBJ2-3; TRBD1 is a possible D gene (7 bases). Germline values: CDR1 WSHSY, CDR2 SAAADI. The V gene lost 7 bases and the J gene lost 5 bases, with 22 bases spanning the gap. The CDR3 runs to 16 residues. Here the CDR3 reads CASTPYFRQGGDTQYF. CDR3 DNA: TGCGCCAGCACTCCTTATTTTCGACAGGGAGGAGATACGCAGTATTTT.

This clone has a single count. The chain carries TRBV6-1 and TRBJ1-2; D is possibly TRBD1 (6 bases). Germline V gene data show CDR1 as MNHNS and CDR2 as SASEGT. Trimming left V 0 bases short and J 1 base short, with 9 bases between. The CDR3 is made up of 15 amino acids. In DNA, the CDR3 is TGTGCCAGCAGTGAAGCGGCAGGGGATAACTATGGCTACACCTTC. Protein sequence: CASSEAAGDNYGYTF.

The chain employs TRBV13 and TRBJ2-1; 13 bases fit TRBD2. The V gene's germline CDR1 is PRHDT and CDR2 FYEKMQ (reference sequence). The CDR3 extends over 16 amino acids. V was clipped by 4 bases and J by 7 bases; unmatched bases: 7. This chain's CDR3 is CASSSWTSGSRNEQFF. CDR3 DNA: TGTGCCAGCAGCTCCTGGACTAGCGGGAGTAGGAATGAGCAGTTCTTC.

The genes are TRBV9 and TRBJ1-3, with D possibly being TRBD1 (6 bases). V was pared by 4 bases and J by 2 bases, with 25 bases between. The length of the CDR3 is 19 residues. Germline V gives CDR1 SGDLS, CDR2 YYNGEE. The chain's CDR3 is CASSPLPRESRGTGNTIYF. CDR3 coding DNA: TGTGCCAGCAGCCCTCTCCCCCGCGAGAGCAGGGGAACTGGAAACACCATATATTTT.

This clone was counted only a few times. V is TRBV7-2 and J is TRBJ2-1, with TRBD2 matching over 12 bases. The CDR3 sequence is 15 residues long. In germline, CDR1 is SGHTA, CDR2 FQGNSA. V trimming: 5 bases; J trimming: 10 bases; junction bases outside the gene matches: 9. This chain's CDR3 is CASSPELAGGPEQFF. The CDR3, as DNA: TGTGCCAGCAGCCCGGAACTAGCGGGAGGCCCCGAGCAGTTCTTC.

This clone appeared once. The chain recombines TRBV28 with TRBJ1-3, with TRBD1 as a possible D gene (5 bases). The ends were cut back, 5 bases at V and 2 bases at J, with 10 bases in the middle. This CDR3 has 14 residues. The germline V gene has CDR1 MDHEN and CDR2 SYDVKM. The CDR3 loop is CASSVDRTGNTIYF. The DNA for the CDR3 is TGTGCCAGCAGTGTAGACAGAACTGGAAACACCATATATTTT.

In its sample, this clone was seen once. V is TRBV11-1 and J is TRBJ2-5, with D unresolved. The CDR3 is made up of 12 amino acids. In germline, CDR1 is SGHAT, CDR2 FQDESV (reference sequence). Trimming cost V 1 base and J 5 bases, with 5 bases left between them. The CDR3 DNA is TGTGCCAGCAGCTTAGGTCAGGAGACCCAGTACTTC. Amino acid sequence: CASSLGQETQYF.

The chain uses TRBV6-2 or TRBV6-3 and TRBJ2-5; 7 bases map to TRBD2. Per the germline V gene, CDR1 is MNHEY and CDR2 is SVGEGT. The CDR3 has 15 residues. V was clipped by 2 bases and J by 3 bases; unmatched bases: 6. This CDR3 reads CASSYSGREKETQYF. CDR3 nucleotide sequence: TGTGCCAGCAGTTACAGTGGGCGGGAGAAAGAGACCCAGTACTTC.

In this sample, this clone turned up a few times. This sequence joins TRBV24-1 and TRBJ2-7; 10 bases are shared with TRBD1. Germline-derived CDR1 and CDR2 are KGHDR and SFDVKD. The CDR3 contains 15 residues. With 10 bases clipped from V and 8 bases from J, the junction kept 16 bases outside the gene matches. CDR3 amino acids: CATSFSGTGAEQQYF. CDR3 coding DNA: TGTGCCACTTCTTTCTCCGGGACAGGGGCGGAACAGCAGTACTTC.

V is TRBV5-1 and J is TRBJ2-1; 10 nucleotides align to TRBD1. With V trimmed by 4 bases and J by 7 bases, 11 bases remained unmatched. There are 16 residues in the CDR3. Germline V lookup: CDR1 SGHRS, CDR2 YFSETQ. The CDR3 sequence: CASSLTGTGVGNEQFF. The CDR3 nucleotides read TGCGCCAGCAGCCTTACCGGGACAGGGGTAGGAAATGAGCAGTTCTTC.

This clone was counted a few times. CDR3 sequence: CAAGIAGNTIYF. The CDR3 DNA sequence: TGTGCTGCAGGTATCGCAGGAAACACCATATATTTT. The V call is TRBV7-9, the J call TRBJ1-3; no definite D call. Germline CDR1 is SEHNR and CDR2 is FQNEAQ (reference sequence). This CDR3 comprises 12 residues.

This clone has a handful of counts. The rearrangement joins TRBV28 to TRBJ2-7; 8 positions agree with TRBD2. Germline trimming cut 10 bases from V and 4 bases from J; bases unmatched to any gene: 12. The CDR3 loop spans 14 amino acids. Germline CDR1 is MDHEN and CDR2 is SYDVKM. The DNA of the CDR3 is TGTGCCACCGAAGTTACTAGCGGAGGATACGAGCAGTACTTC. Protein: CATEVTSGGYEQYF.

The chain uses TRBV19 and TRBJ2-1; weak D call: TRBD1 (5 bases). V lost 1 base and J 6 bases, leaving 10 bases between the germline ends. The V gene's germline CDR1 is LNHDA and CDR2 SQIVND (reference sequence). The CDR3 runs to 14 residues. CDR3 sequence reads: CASSIVFQGNEQFF. CDR3 DNA: TGTGCCAGTAGTATAGTCTTTCAGGGCAATGAGCAGTTCTTC.

This clone appeared once. V is TRBV12-3 or TRBV12-4 and J is TRBJ2-5; D is ambiguous. CDR3 size: 11 residues. V shed 4 bases and J shed 5 bases, with 5 bases lying between them. The CDR3 DNA sequence: TGTGCCAGCAGTTATCGTGAGACCCAGTACTTC. It is translated as CASSYRETQYF.

The chain carries TRBV2 and TRBJ2-1; 9 positions agree with TRBD2. The CDR3 contains 14 residues. CDR1 is SNHLY and CDR2 is FYNNEI in the germline V gene. V gave up 6 bases and J gave up 3 bases; unmatched junction bases: 3. CDR3 protein: CASSPTSGYNEQFF. For the CDR3, the DNA is TGTGCCAGCAGCCCGACTAGCGGCTACAATGAGCAGTTCTTC.

On this clone: Other nucleotide sequences from this sample produce the same CDR3. This chain uses TRBV12-3 or TRBV12-4 with TRBJ1-1; no definite D call. The V gene lost 6 bases and the J gene lost 4 bases, with 6 bases spanning the gap. The CDR3 runs 11 residues. DNA for the CDR3: TGTGCCAGCAGCCGCGGCACTGAAGCTTTCTTT. Translated, it gives CASSRGTEAFF.

This chain links TRBV28 with TRBJ2-5, with 7 bases that match TRBD1. The CDR3 runs to 16 residues. CDR1 and CDR2 from the germline V gene are MDHEN and SYDVKM. With 4 bases clipped from V and 2 bases from J, the junction kept 10 bases outside the gene matches. The CDR3 spells CASSSPQQGPQETQYF. CDR3 DNA: TGTGCCAGCAGTTCCCCGCAACAGGGGCCGCAAGAGACCCAGTACTTC.

V usage is TRBV5-4 and J usage is TRBJ2-3; 14 nucleotides line up with TRBD2. The germline V gene has CDR1 SGHNT and CDR2 YYREEE (reference sequence). Trimming removed 3 bases from V and 7 bases from J; junction bases left unmatched: 4. This CDR3 is built from 15 residues. This chain's CDR3 is CASSSGTSGGYTQYF. CDR3 DNA sequence: TGTGCCAGCAGCTCAGGGACTAGCGGGGGTTATACGCAGTATTTT.

The CDR3 nucleotides are TGTGCCAGCAGCTTATTTCGGGACCAAGAGACCCAGTACTTC. Its protein is CASSLFRDQETQYF. V gene TRBV7-9 combines with J gene TRBJ2-5, with D unclear. This CDR3 is built from 14 residues. The germline V gene encodes CDR1 SEHNR and CDR2 FQNEAQ (reference sequence). V lost 2 bases to trimming and J lost 0 bases, with 7 bases between them.

The V and J genes are TRBV20-1 and TRBJ1-1; D uncertain. Germline CDR1 reads DFQATT; CDR2 reads SNEGSKA (reference sequence). The CDR3 has 11 residues. Trimming pared 2 bases from V and 9 bases from J, leaving 10 bases between. The CDR3, as DNA: TGCAGTGCTAGACCGCAGGATCAAGCTTTCTTT. The encoded protein is CSARPQDQAFF.

This clone has more than one count but fewer than ten. Other DNA sequences in this specimen translate into the identical CDR3. The chain combines TRBV27 with TRBJ2-5; 10 nucleotides line up with TRBD1. CDR3 length: 15 residues. Trimming removed 5 bases from V and 4 bases from J; junction bases left unmatched: 7. Germline CDR1 is MNHEY and CDR2 is SMNVEV (reference sequence). This chain's CDR3 is CASSLTGGDGETQYF. The CDR3 nucleotides are TGTGCCAGCAGTCTGACAGGGGGCGACGGAGAGACCCAGTACTTC.

The CDR3, as DNA: TGTGCCAGCAGCCGGGACAGCTACTCTGGAAACACCATATATTTT. As protein: CASSRDSYSGNTIYF. The chain has TRBV5-4 and TRBJ1-3, with 7 nucleotides matching TRBD1. The CDR3 runs to 15 residues. Per germline, CDR1 SGHNT and CDR2 YYREEE (reference sequence). V lost 4 bases, J lost 0 bases, and 4 bases stayed unmatched.

The chain is built from TRBV29-1 and TRBJ1-1, with D possibly being TRBD1 (5 bases). Germline CDR1 SQVTM, CDR2 ANQGSEA. Trimming took off 4 bases at V and 6 bases at J, with 12 bases between the two ends. The CDR3 totals 12 residues. The CDR3 spells CSVVRGEAEAFF. The CDR3 region has the DNA TGCAGCGTTGTAAGGGGCGAGGCTGAAGCTTTCTTT. Variable domain in full (rest from reference TRBV29-1 and TRBJ1-1): SAVISQKPSRDICQRGTSLTIQCQVDSQVTMMFWYRQQPGQSLTLIATANQGSEATYESGFVIDKFPISRPNLTFSTLTVSNMSPEDSSIYLCSVVRGEAEAFFGQGTRLTVV.

The chain combines TRBV2 with TRBJ1-3; weak D call: TRBD1 (6 bases). V was pared by 5 bases and J by 0 bases, with 20 bases between. This CDR3 spans 18 amino acids. The germline V gene encodes CDR1 SNHLY and CDR2 FYNNEI. The CDR3 DNA sequence: TGTGCCAGCAGTACGCCTCAGACAGGAAAGTACTCTGGAAACACCATATATTTT. Its translation is CASSTPQTGKYSGNTIYF.

The chain joins TRBV29-1 to TRBJ2-2; 10 positions agree with TRBD2. Germline values: CDR1 SQVTM, CDR2 ANQGSEA. The V segment lost 4 bases and the J segment 7 bases; nucleotides outside the gene matches: 9. CDR3 length: 15 residues. CDR3 residues: CSVGGTSGINGELFF. CDR3 sequence (DNA): TGCAGCGTTGGCGGTACTAGCGGGATAAACGGGGAGCTGTTTTTT.

V and J are TRBV6-1 and TRBJ1-1, with 10 nucleotides matching TRBD1. Trimming removed 0 bases from V and 6 bases from J; junction bases left unmatched: 4. Per the germline V gene, CDR1 is MNHNS and CDR2 is SASEGT. The CDR3 consists of 15 residues. CDR3 sequence reads: CASSEAMGQGSEAFF. CDR3 in DNA: TGTGCCAGCAGTGAAGCGATGGGACAGGGGTCTGAAGCTTTCTTT.